This T cell receptor (beta chain) was obtained from a study of cytomegalovirus exposure and HLA in healthy donors. Study details: There were tens of millions of unique TCRs (from HLA-typed donors) in an early data release. Study-wide results and limits: Most TCR sequences showed up rarely, but some public TCRs showed up in many donors. Prior analysis indicated that the majority of TCR beta V segments exhibited productivity approximately 90% or approximately 30% of the time.

Though probably carrying unrecorded immune exposures, donors were nominally healthy at sampling. Regarding this clone: Its antigen is unknown.

Germline values: CDR1 ENHRY, CDR2 SYGVKD. Losses at the gene ends were 7 bases for V and 7 bases for J; bases not matched to a gene: 8. The CDR3 is 14 amino acids. The PCR made use of 60 Vbeta and 13 Jbeta primers. The table came from immunoSEQ multiplex PCR; TCRdb's copy has only in-frame clones and leaves some out. Of tens of thousands of clones listed, roughly 79% are singletons. Input material: PBMCs. V usage is TRBV10-3 and J usage is TRBJ2-1; 9 bases match TRBD2. The source is a middle-aged man in good health and CMV-seronegative. The CDR3 loop reads CAINRGGAGNEQFF. Here the CDR3 DNA reads TGTGCCATCAATCGCGGGGGGGCCGGGAATGAGCAGTTCTTC.